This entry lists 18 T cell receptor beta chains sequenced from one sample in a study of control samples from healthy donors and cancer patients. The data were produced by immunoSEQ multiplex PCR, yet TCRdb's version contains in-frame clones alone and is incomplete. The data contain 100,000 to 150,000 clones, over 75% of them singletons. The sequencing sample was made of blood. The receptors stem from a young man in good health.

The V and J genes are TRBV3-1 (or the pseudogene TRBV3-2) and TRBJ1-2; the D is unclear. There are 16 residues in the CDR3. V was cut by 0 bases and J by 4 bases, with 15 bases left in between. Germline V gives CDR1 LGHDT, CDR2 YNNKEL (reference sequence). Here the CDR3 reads CASSQDGLRVRYGYTF. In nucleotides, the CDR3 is TGTGCCAGCAGCCAAGACGGGCTGAGGGTGCGCTATGGCTACACCTTC.

This chain's CDR3 is CASTSGQGVNEQYF. CDR3 nucleotide sequence: TGTGCCAGCACCTCGGGCCAGGGGGTCAACGAGCAGTACTTC. The V gene is TRBV2, the J gene TRBJ2-7; 7 bases match TRBD1. Germline assignment: CDR1 SNHLY and CDR2 FYNNEI. V was clipped by 7 bases and J by 5 bases; unmatched bases: 11. The CDR3 sequence is 14 residues long. The whole variable domain, filled in from reference TRBV2 and TRBJ2-7, reads EPEVTQTPSHQVTQMGQEVILRCVPISNHLYFYWYRQILGQKVEFLVSFYNNEISEKSEIFDDQFSVERPDGSNFTLKIRSTKLEDSAMYFCASTSGQGVNEQYFGPGTRLTVT.

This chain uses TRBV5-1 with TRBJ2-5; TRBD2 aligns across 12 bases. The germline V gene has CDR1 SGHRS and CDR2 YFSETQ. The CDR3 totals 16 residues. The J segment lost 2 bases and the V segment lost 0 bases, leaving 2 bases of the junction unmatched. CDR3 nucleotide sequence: TGCGCCAGCAGCTTGGCCCTAGCGGGGGGGCAAGAGACCCAGTACTTC. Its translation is CASSLALAGGQETQYF.

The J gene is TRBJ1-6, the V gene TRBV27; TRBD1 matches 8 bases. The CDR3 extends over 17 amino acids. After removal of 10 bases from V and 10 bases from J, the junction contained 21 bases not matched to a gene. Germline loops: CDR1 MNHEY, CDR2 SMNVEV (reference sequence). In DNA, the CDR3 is TGTGCCACCGCGAATACTATAACAGGGGGGCGTTGGTCACCCCTCCACTTT. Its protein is CATANTITGGRWSPLHF.

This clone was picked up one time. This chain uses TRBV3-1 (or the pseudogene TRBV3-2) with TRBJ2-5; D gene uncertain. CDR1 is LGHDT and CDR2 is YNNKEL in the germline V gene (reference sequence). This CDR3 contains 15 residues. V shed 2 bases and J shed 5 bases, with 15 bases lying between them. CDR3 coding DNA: TGTGCCAGCAGCCAAACCCTCGAGGAAGAGGAGACCCAGTACTTC. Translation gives CASSQTLEEEETQYF.

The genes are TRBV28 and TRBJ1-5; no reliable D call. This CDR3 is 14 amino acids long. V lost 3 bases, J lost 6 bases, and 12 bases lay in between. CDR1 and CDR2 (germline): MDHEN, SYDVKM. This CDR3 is CASSFGPYGQPQHF. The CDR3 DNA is TGTGCCAGCAGTTTTGGGCCGTATGGTCAGCCCCAGCATTTT.

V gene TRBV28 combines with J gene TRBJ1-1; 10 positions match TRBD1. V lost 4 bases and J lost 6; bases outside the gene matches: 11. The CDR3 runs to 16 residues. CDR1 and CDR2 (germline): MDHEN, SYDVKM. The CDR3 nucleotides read TGTGCCAGCAGTTACCGTCCCGGGACAGGGGCCCCTGAAGCTTTCTTT. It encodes CASSYRPGTGAPEAFF.

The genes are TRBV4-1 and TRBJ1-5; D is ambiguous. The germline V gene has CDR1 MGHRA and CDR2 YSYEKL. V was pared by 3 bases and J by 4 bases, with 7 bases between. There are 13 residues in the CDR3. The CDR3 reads CASSHDLNQPQHF. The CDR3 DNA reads TGCGCCAGCAGCCATGACCTGAATCAGCCCCAGCATTTT.

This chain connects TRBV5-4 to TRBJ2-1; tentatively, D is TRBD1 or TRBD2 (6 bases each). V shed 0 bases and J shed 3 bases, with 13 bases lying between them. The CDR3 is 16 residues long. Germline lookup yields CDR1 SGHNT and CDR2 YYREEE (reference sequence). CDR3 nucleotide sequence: TGTGCCAGCAGCTTGGAGGGGGGACCAATCTACAATGAGCAGTTCTTC. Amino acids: CASSLEGGPIYNEQFF.

The CDR3 DNA follows: TGTGCCAGTACAATGGCCGGTCTTAGCTCCTACAATGAGCAGTTCTTC. This encodes CASTMAGLSSYNEQFF. This chain links TRBV19 with TRBJ2-1, with D unclear. Germline V gives CDR1 LNHDA, CDR2 SQIVND (reference sequence). The CDR3 length is 16 residues. With 7 bases removed from V and 0 bases from J, the gap between germline ends came to 16 bases. The full variable domain, in which reference TRBV19 and TRBJ2-1 provide the parts outside the CDR3, is DGGITQSPKYLFRKEGQNVTLSCEQNLNHDAMYWYRQDPGQGLRLIYYSQIVNDFQKGDIAEGYSVSREKKESFPLTVTSAQKNPTAFYLCASTMAGLSSYNEQFFGPGTRLTVL.

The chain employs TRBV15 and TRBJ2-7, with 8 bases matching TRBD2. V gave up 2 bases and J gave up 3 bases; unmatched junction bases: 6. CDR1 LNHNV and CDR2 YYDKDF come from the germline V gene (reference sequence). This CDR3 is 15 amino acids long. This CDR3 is CATSRPRGGFYEQYF. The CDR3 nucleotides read TGTGCCACCAGCAGACCCCGGGGGGGTTTCTACGAGCAGTACTTC.

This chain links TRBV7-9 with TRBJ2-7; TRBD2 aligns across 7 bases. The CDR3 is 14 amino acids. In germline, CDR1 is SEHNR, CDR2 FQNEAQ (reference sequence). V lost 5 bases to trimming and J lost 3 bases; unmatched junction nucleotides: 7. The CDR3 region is CASSDGTTSYEQYF. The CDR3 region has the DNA TGTGCCAGCAGCGACGGGACTACAAGCTACGAGCAGTACTTC. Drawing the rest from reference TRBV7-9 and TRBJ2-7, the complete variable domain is DTGVSQNPRHKITKRGQNVTFRCDPISEHNRLYWYRQTLGQGPEFLTYFQNEAQLEKSRLLSDRFSAERPKGSFSTLEIQRTEQGDSAMYLCASSDGTTSYEQYFGPGTRLTVT.

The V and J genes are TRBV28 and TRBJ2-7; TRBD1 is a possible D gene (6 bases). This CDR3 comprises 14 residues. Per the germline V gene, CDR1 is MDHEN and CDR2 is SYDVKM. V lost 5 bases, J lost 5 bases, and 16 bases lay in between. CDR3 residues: CASSNPGRGHEQYF. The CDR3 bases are TGTGCCAGCAGTAACCCGGGCAGGGGCCACGAGCAGTACTTC.

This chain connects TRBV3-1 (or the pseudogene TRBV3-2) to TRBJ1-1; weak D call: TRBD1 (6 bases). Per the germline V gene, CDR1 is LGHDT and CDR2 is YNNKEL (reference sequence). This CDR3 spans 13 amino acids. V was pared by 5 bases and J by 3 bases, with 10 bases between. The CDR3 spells CASSNRVDTEAFF. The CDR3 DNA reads TGTGCCAGCAGCAACAGGGTCGACACTGAAGCTTTCTTT.

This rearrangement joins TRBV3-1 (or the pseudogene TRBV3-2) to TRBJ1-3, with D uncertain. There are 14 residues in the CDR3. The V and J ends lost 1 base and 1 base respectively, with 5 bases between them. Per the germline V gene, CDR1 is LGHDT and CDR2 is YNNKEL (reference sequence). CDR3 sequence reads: CASSQVPSGNTIYF. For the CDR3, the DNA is TGTGCCAGCAGCCAAGTCCCTTCTGGAAACACCATATATTTT.

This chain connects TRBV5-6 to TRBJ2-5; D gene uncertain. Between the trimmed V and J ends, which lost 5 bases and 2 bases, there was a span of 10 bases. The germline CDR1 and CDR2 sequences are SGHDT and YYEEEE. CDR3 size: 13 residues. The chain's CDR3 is CASRPGPQETQYF. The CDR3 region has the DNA TGTGCCAGCAGACCTGGGCCTCAAGAGACCCAGTACTTC.

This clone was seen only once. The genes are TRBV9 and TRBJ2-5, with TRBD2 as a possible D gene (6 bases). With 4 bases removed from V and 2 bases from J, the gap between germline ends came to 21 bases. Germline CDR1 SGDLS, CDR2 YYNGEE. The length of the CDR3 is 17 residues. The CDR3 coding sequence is TGTGCCAGCAGCCCGGTTCTAGTGGGTAGCGGACAAGAGACCCAGTACTTC. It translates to CASSPVLVGSGQETQYF.

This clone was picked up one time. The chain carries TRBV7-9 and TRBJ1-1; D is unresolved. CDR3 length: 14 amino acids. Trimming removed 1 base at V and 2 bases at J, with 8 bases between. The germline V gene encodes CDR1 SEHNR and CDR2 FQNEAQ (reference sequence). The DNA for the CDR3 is TGTGCCAGCAGCTTAGTCCGGGGAAACACTGAAGCTTTCTTT. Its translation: CASSLVRGNTEAFF. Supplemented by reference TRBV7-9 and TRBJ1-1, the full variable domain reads DTGVSQNPRHKITKRGQNVTFRCDPISEHNRLYWYRQTLGQGPEFLTYFQNEAQLEKSRLLSDRFSAERPKGSFSTLEIQRTEQGDSAMYLCASSLVRGNTEAFFGQGTRLTVV.